Listed below are T cell receptor beta chains from one sample, sequenced in a study of cytomegalovirus exposure and HLA in healthy donors. Assay used: immunoSEQ multiplex PCR; TCRdb lists only in-frame clones, some missing. The sample holds 75,000 to 90,000 clones; over 65% are singletons and the top ten take 20% to 25%. The sequencing sample was made of PBMCs. The receptors come from a man aged 25-45 years in good health and CMV-seropositive. Each CDR3 is given with its conserved first and last residue. Each record gives: CDR3 DNA, CDR3 protein, D gene, J gene, clone size, V gene. D genes are given only for firm matches. Clone sizes are given selectively: once, few, many, or a class where the clone is expanded.

CDR3 DNA: TGTGCCAGCAGCCGCGGGACAGGGTCCTACGAGCAGTACTTC
CDR3 protein: CASSRGTGSYEQYF
D gene: TRBD1
J gene: TRBJ2-7
clone size: medium-sized
V gene: TRBV5-4

CDR3 DNA: TGTGCCAGCAGCGCAGGGGACGGGGGACAGGGTACCGGGGAGCTGTTTTTT
CDR3 protein: CASSAGDGGQGTGELFF
D gene: TRBD1
J gene: TRBJ2-2
clone size: -
V gene: TRBV9

CDR3 DNA: TGTGCCTGGAGCCCTCACCGGGGTAAGGATTCACCCCTCCACTTT
CDR3 protein: CAWSPHRGKDSPLHF
D gene: -
J gene: TRBJ1-6
clone size: -
V gene: TRBV30

CDR3 DNA: TGTGCCAGCAGCGCTGCGACACTTCTGAACACTGAAGCTTTCTTT
CDR3 protein: CASSAATLLNTEAFF
D gene: -
J gene: TRBJ1-1
clone size: -
V gene: TRBV9

CDR3 DNA: TGTGCCAGCAGCTTATTGGGGACAGCTAACACTGAAGCTTTCTTT
CDR3 protein: CASSLLGTANTEAFF
D gene: TRBD1
J gene: TRBJ1-1
clone size: -
V gene: TRBV7-2

CDR3 DNA: TGTGCCAGCAGTTTAGGCGGGGGCACCGGAAACACCATATATTTT
CDR3 protein: CASSLGGGTGNTIYF
D gene: -
J gene: TRBJ1-3
clone size: few
V gene: TRBV27

CDR3 DNA: TGCGCCAGCAGCTTAAACCCCGTTGACAATAATGAAAAACTGTTTTTT
CDR3 protein: CASSLNPVDNNEKLFF
D gene: -
J gene: TRBJ1-4
clone size: -
V gene: TRBV5-1

CDR3 DNA: TGCAGCGTTGGAGGGGGCGAATACAATGAGCAGTTCTTC
CDR3 protein: CSVGGGEYNEQFF
D gene: TRBD1
J gene: TRBJ2-1
clone size: -
V gene: TRBV29-1

CDR3 DNA: TGTGCCAGCAGTTTATCCCCACAGGGGGGCTACGAGCAGTACTTC
CDR3 protein: CASSLSPQGGYEQYF
D gene: TRBD1
J gene: TRBJ2-7
clone size: -
V gene: TRBV27

CDR3 DNA: TGCGCCAGCAGCTTTACGGGATACAATGAGCAGTTCTTC
CDR3 protein: CASSFTGYNEQFF
D gene: -
J gene: TRBJ2-1
clone size: -
V gene: TRBV5-1

CDR3 DNA: TGTGCCACCCTAGGGACACCAGGGACTGAAGCTTTCTTT
CDR3 protein: CATLGTPGTEAFF
D gene: -
J gene: TRBJ1-1
clone size: -
V gene: TRBV5-4

CDR3 DNA: TGTGCCAGCAGCTTGACCCGCGCCAACGAGCAGTACTTC
CDR3 protein: CASSLTRANEQYF
D gene: -
J gene: TRBJ2-7
clone size: -
V gene: TRBV5-6

CDR3 DNA: TGCGCCAGCAGCCAAGTTGGGGCTTACAATGAGCAGTTCTTC
CDR3 protein: CASSQVGAYNEQFF
D gene: -
J gene: TRBJ2-1
clone size: -
V gene: TRBV4-3

CDR3 DNA: TGTGCCAGCACCCAGGAGGGGCGCTCTGGGGCCAACGTCCTGACTTTC
CDR3 protein: CASTQEGRSGANVLTF
D gene: -
J gene: TRBJ2-6
clone size: -
V gene: TRBV2

CDR3 DNA: TGCGCCAGCAGCGCCGGCTACGAGCAGTACTTC
CDR3 protein: CASSAGYEQYF
D gene: -
J gene: TRBJ2-7
clone size: -
V gene: TRBV5-1

CDR3 DNA: TGTGCCAGCGGGACAGGGAACACTGAAGCTTTCTTT
CDR3 protein: CASGTGNTEAFF
D gene: TRBD1
J gene: TRBJ1-1
clone size: -
V gene: TRBV7-9

CDR3 DNA: TGTGCCAGCAGCGTAGGACTAGCGGAGCTCAATGAGCAGTTCTTC
CDR3 protein: CASSVGLAELNEQFF
D gene: TRBD2
J gene: TRBJ2-1
clone size: -
V gene: TRBV7-3

CDR3 DNA: TGCGCCAGCAGCTTGTTTACCGACAGGGAGCAAGGTGGCTACACCTTC
CDR3 protein: CASSLFTDREQGGYTF
D gene: TRBD1
J gene: TRBJ1-2
clone size: -
V gene: TRBV5-1

CDR3 DNA: TGTGCCAGCAGCGAGGCGGGAACGGATGGCTACACCTTC
CDR3 protein: CASSEAGTDGYTF
D gene: -
J gene: TRBJ1-2
clone size: -
V gene: TRBV9

CDR3 DNA: TGTGCCAGCAGCCCGGGACTCTTGAACACTGAAGCTTTCTTT
CDR3 protein: CASSPGLLNTEAFF
D gene: -
J gene: TRBJ1-1
clone size: -
V gene: TRBV9

CDR3 DNA: TGTGCCAGCAGTTACGGGACAGGACTATACAATGAGCAGTTCTTC
CDR3 protein: CASSYGTGLYNEQFF
D gene: TRBD1
J gene: TRBJ2-1
clone size: -
V gene: TRBV6-6

CDR3 DNA: TGTGCCAGCTTCGCTGGGGGCGAGCAGTTCTTC
CDR3 protein: CASFAGGEQFF
D gene: -
J gene: TRBJ2-1
clone size: -
V gene: TRBV6-6

CDR3 DNA: TGTGCCAGCAGTGACGGGAGGGGGGGCGGAAGTGAGCAGTTCTTC
CDR3 protein: CASSDGRGGGSEQFF
D gene: -
J gene: TRBJ2-1
clone size: few
V gene: TRBV6-4

CDR3 DNA: TGTGCCAGCAGTGGTAGCGGGAGCTCCTACGAGCAGTACTTC
CDR3 protein: CASSGSGSSYEQYF
D gene: TRBD2
J gene: TRBJ2-7
clone size: -
V gene: TRBV25-1

CDR3 DNA: TGTGCCAGCAGTTACTCCGGGACAGGCTCCTACAATGAGCAGTTCTTC
CDR3 protein: CASSYSGTGSYNEQFF
D gene: TRBD1
J gene: TRBJ2-1
clone size: -
V gene: TRBV6-5

CDR3 DNA: TGTGCCACCAGCAGAGCCATTAGTTCCTACGAGCAGTACTTC
CDR3 protein: CATSRAISSYEQYF
D gene: -
J gene: TRBJ2-7
clone size: -
V gene: TRBV15

CDR3 DNA: TGTGCCAGCTCACCCGGCTCGACAGGGGGGATACGCGAGCAGTACTTC
CDR3 protein: CASSPGSTGGIREQYF
D gene: TRBD1
J gene: TRBJ2-7
clone size: -
V gene: TRBV18

CDR3 DNA: TGTGCCAGCAGCGCGGGGGCGAGGACTGAAGCTTTCTTT
CDR3 protein: CASSAGARTEAFF
D gene: -
J gene: TRBJ1-1
clone size: once
V gene: TRBV7-9

CDR3 DNA: TGTGCCAGCTGCTCCAGTCCGGGACTAGCGGGATTTAGCACAGATACGCAGTATTTT
CDR3 protein: CASCSSPGLAGFSTDTQYF
D gene: TRBD2
J gene: TRBJ2-3
clone size: -
V gene: TRBV27

CDR3 DNA: TGTGCCAGCTCGGGCGGGACAGGGGCTGGAAACACCATATATTTT
CDR3 protein: CASSGGTGAGNTIYF
D gene: TRBD1
J gene: TRBJ1-3
clone size: -
V gene: TRBV18

CDR3 DNA: TGTGCCAGCAGTGGGGGGAGAGGGGAACCAACTGAAGCTTTCTTT
CDR3 protein: CASSGGRGEPTEAFF
D gene: -
J gene: TRBJ1-1
clone size: -
V gene: TRBV6-6

CDR3 DNA: TGTGCCAGCAGCAGGGACAATTTGAACACTGAAGCTTTCTTT
CDR3 protein: CASSRDNLNTEAFF
D gene: -
J gene: TRBJ1-1
clone size: -
V gene: TRBV27

CDR3 DNA: TGTGCCAGCAGCTCGGACAGGGGAACGCAGCCCCAGCATTTT
CDR3 protein: CASSSDRGTQPQHF
D gene: TRBD1
J gene: TRBJ1-5
clone size: -
V gene: TRBV5-6

CDR3 DNA: TGTGCCAGCAGCTTAGTAGGGGGGACTAGCGGAGAGACCCAGTACTTC
CDR3 protein: CASSLVGGTSGETQYF
D gene: TRBD2
J gene: TRBJ2-5
clone size: -
V gene: TRBV11-3

CDR3 DNA: TGTGCCAGCAGTGTGAGTCAGGGGGGTGAAGCTTTCTTT
CDR3 protein: CASSVSQGGEAFF
D gene: TRBD1
J gene: TRBJ1-1
clone size: -
V gene: TRBV2

CDR3 DNA: TGTGCCAGCAGCTACGGACTAGCGGGAGGGGTATACTTCGAGCAGTACTTC
CDR3 protein: CASSYGLAGGVYFEQYF
D gene: TRBD2
J gene: TRBJ2-7
clone size: -
V gene: TRBV5-4

CDR3 DNA: TGTGCCAGTACCACTCTGACAGGAAGCAATCAGCCCCAGCATTTT
CDR3 protein: CASTTLTGSNQPQHF
D gene: -
J gene: TRBJ1-5
clone size: -
V gene: TRBV19

CDR3 DNA: TGTGCCATCAGTGAAGGGGGGGCAGATACGCAGTATTTT
CDR3 protein: CAISEGGADTQYF
D gene: -
J gene: TRBJ2-3
clone size: -
V gene: TRBV10-3

CDR3 DNA: TGTGCCAGCAGCTTAGGGGCTAGCGGGAGAAATGGCGAGCAGTACTTC
CDR3 protein: CASSLGASGRNGEQYF
D gene: TRBD2
J gene: TRBJ2-7
clone size: once
V gene: TRBV7-9

CDR3 DNA: TGCGCCAGCAGCCAACAGGGCTCAGGAAACACCATATATTTT
CDR3 protein: CASSQQGSGNTIYF
D gene: -
J gene: TRBJ1-3
clone size: few
V gene: TRBV4-3

CDR3 DNA: TGTGCCAGCAGCTCCGGGACTAGCGGATACAATGAGCAGTTCTTC
CDR3 protein: CASSSGTSGYNEQFF
D gene: TRBD2
J gene: TRBJ2-1
clone size: -
V gene: TRBV7-9

CDR3 DNA: TGTGCCAGCAGTGAACCCCGGTGGGGCAGCGAAATGCAGTACTTC
CDR3 protein: CASSEPRWGSEMQYF
D gene: -
J gene: TRBJ2-7
clone size: -
V gene: TRBV6-1

CDR3 DNA: TGTGCCATCAGTGAATCCAGGGGGAGCAATCAGCCCCAGCATTTT
CDR3 protein: CAISESRGSNQPQHF
D gene: TRBD1
J gene: TRBJ1-5
clone size: -
V gene: TRBV10-3

CDR3 DNA: TGCGCCAGCAGCTTGGGTTCAGCGGGGACTAATGAAAAACTGTTTTTT
CDR3 protein: CASSLGSAGTNEKLFF
D gene: -
J gene: TRBJ1-4
clone size: -
V gene: TRBV5-1

CDR3 DNA: TGCGCCAGCACCGTGGGGGCCACGACGTATTACGAGCAGTACTTC
CDR3 protein: CASTVGATTYYEQYF
D gene: -
J gene: TRBJ2-7
clone size: few
V gene: TRBV10-1

CDR3 DNA: TGCGCCAGCAGCTTAGAAGGGGTTAACAATGAGCAGTTCTTC
CDR3 protein: CASSLEGVNNEQFF
D gene: -
J gene: TRBJ2-1
clone size: -
V gene: TRBV5-1

CDR3 DNA: TGTGCCAGCAGCCCGGGACAGGGGTCCTTGTCTGGGGCCAACGTCCTGACTTTC
CDR3 protein: CASSPGQGSLSGANVLTF
D gene: TRBD1
J gene: TRBJ2-6
clone size: few
V gene: TRBV11-2